This entry lists 7 T cell receptor beta chains sequenced from one sample in a study of early T cells in non-severe SARS-CoV-2 infection. In TCRdb, the 5' RACE reads were re-called with MiXCR into one record per CDR3 protein. This sample yields roughly 80,000 distinct CDR3 sequences, of which roughly 10% are seen a single time; 12% belongs to the top ten. The sample in question was whole blood, obtained at baseline. The origin of the receptors is an adult who was a healthcare worker with PCR-confirmed SARS-CoV-2 infection or an uninfected control (not recorded which).

This clonotype was observed a handful of times. The J gene is TRBJ1-1, the V gene TRBV5-1; TRBD1 might be the D (5 bases). The CDR3 sequence is 14 residues long. Per the germline V gene, CDR1 is SGHRS and CDR2 is YFSETQ. Trimming shortened V by 0 bases and J by 11 bases, and 17 bases separated the two germline ends. The chain's CDR3 is CASSLDQGHSIAFF. The CDR3, as DNA: TGCGCCAGCAGCTTGGACCAGGGCCACTCTATCGCTTTCTTT. Based on the CDR3 plus reference TRBV5-1 and TRBJ1-1, the full variable domain is KAGVTQTPRYLIKTRGQQVTLSCSPISGHRSVSWYQQTPGQGLQFLFEYFSETQRNKGNFPGRFSGRQFSNSRSEMNVSTLELGDSALYLCASSLDQGHSIAFFGQGTRLTVV.

The chain joins TRBV29-1 to TRBJ1-2; possible D gene TRBD1, 5 bases. CDR1 is SQVTM and CDR2 is ANQGSEA in the germline V gene. The CDR3 length is 12 residues. V was clipped by 8 bases and J by 4 bases, with 14 bases between them. The DNA of the CDR3 is TGCAGCACCGAGGGGCAGCTCTATGGCTACACCTTC. Translation: CSTEGQLYGYTF. Filled out from reference TRBV29-1 and TRBJ1-2, the complete variable domain reads SAVISQKPSRDICQRGTSLTIQCQVDSQVTMMFWYRQQPGQSLTLIATANQGSEATYESGFVIDKFPISRPNLTFSTLTVSNMSPEDSSIYLCSTEGQLYGYTFGSGTRLTVV.

V gene TRBV7-6 combines with J gene TRBJ2-7; 9 bases agree with TRBD1. V gave up 3 bases and J gave up 1 base; unmatched junction bases: 4. The CDR3 is made up of 15 amino acids. Germline CDR1 and CDR2: SGHVS and FNYEAQ. The CDR3 region is CASSLGTGPSYEQYF. As DNA, the CDR3 is TGTGCCAGCAGCTTGGGGACAGGGCCGTCCTACGAGCAGTACTTC.

The chain is built from TRBV28 and TRBJ2-7; D possibly corresponds to TRBD1 (5 bases). Germline values: CDR1 MDHEN, CDR2 SYDVKM. The CDR3 is 15 residues long. With 8 bases removed from V and 0 bases from J, the gap between germline ends came to 17 bases. The DNA for the CDR3 is TGTGCCAGCCGTAGGGGCGCAGGGATCTCCTACGAGCAGTACTTC. Translating it yields CASRRGAGISYEQYF.

This clonotype was recorded at least ten times. V gene TRBV9 combines with J gene TRBJ1-4; D is perhaps TRBD1 (6 bases). Germline loops: CDR1 SGDLS, CDR2 YYNGEE. The ends were cut back, 0 bases at V and 1 base at J, with 10 bases in the middle. CDR3 length equals 16 residues. This CDR3 reads CASSVEPTGTNEKLFF. The CDR3 DNA reads TGTGCCAGCAGCGTAGAACCGACAGGAACTAATGAAAAACTGTTTTTT.

This clonotype has just a few counts. The chain has TRBV2 and TRBJ2-7; the match to TRBD2 covers 7 bases. In germline, CDR1 is SNHLY, CDR2 FYNNEI. The CDR3 runs 15 residues. V was pared by 4 bases and J by 6 bases, with 12 bases of the junction left unmatched. This chain's CDR3 is CASSVRREWRSEQYF. Written as DNA, the CDR3 is TGTGCCAGCAGTGTCCGGCGGGAGTGGCGTAGCGAGCAGTACTTC.

This clonotype turned up a few times. The V and J genes are TRBV20-1 and TRBJ2-5; either TRBD1 or TRBD2 may fit D (5 bases each). CDR3 length: 13 amino acids. Germline V lookup: CDR1 DFQATT, CDR2 SNEGSKA (reference sequence). V lost 3 bases and J lost 1, with 9 bases in between. The CDR3 here is CSASRDLQETQYF. CDR3 sequence (DNA): TGCAGTGCTAGCCGGGACCTCCAAGAGACCCAGTACTTC.